The 4 T cell receptor beta chains below all came from one sample that was sequenced in a study of technical replicates of blood from a few donors. This table comes from immunoSEQ multiplex PCR, and its TCRdb copy is limited to in-frame clones, with some not included. The table has 76,000 or so clones, around nine tenths seen once. What was sequenced was T cells isolated from PBMCs. The receptors stem from a human donor in good health.

The chain employs TRBV29-1 and TRBJ2-5, with D maybe TRBD2 (6 bases). The J call may be in error: the DNA end matches TRBJ2-7 better. This CDR3 is 12 amino acids long. Germline V gene sequence: CDR1 SQVTM, CDR2 ANQGSEA. The CDR3 is CSGGTGSYEQYF. DNA of the CDR3: TGCAGCGGTGGCACCGGGAGCTACGAGCAGTACTTC.

There are a few counts of this clone. The rearrangement links TRBV30 to TRBJ1-1, with 8 nucleotides matching TRBD1. Trimming at V came to 3 bases and at J to 4 bases, leaving 4 bases not matched to a gene. The CDR3 is 13 residues long. Germline-derived CDR1 and CDR2 are GTSNPN and SVGIG (reference sequence). The CDR3 DNA follows: TGTGCCTGGAGCCACGGACAGGGCACTGAAGCTTTCTTT. This sequence encodes CAWSHGQGTEAFF.

The chain uses TRBV19 and TRBJ2-3, with D perhaps TRBD2 (6 bases). V was shortened by 8 bases and J by 2 bases, with 14 bases between the two germline ends. This CDR3 comprises 14 residues. Germline V gene sequence: CDR1 LNHDA, CDR2 SQIVND (reference sequence). CDR3 sequence: CASGPGLYTDTQYF. In DNA, the CDR3 is TGTGCCAGTGGACCGGGACTCTACACAGATACGCAGTATTTT.

The chain carries TRBV7-2 and TRBJ2-2; weak D call: TRBD1 (5 bases). V dropped 5 bases and J dropped 1 base, with 11 bases sitting between them. Germline CDR1 and CDR2: SGHTA and FQGNSA. The CDR3 has 15 residues. CDR3 in amino acids: CASSLTTGNTGELFF. The CDR3 DNA reads as TGTGCCAGCAGCCTCACCACAGGGAACACCGGGGAGCTGTTTTTT. The full variable domain, with the rest looked up from reference TRBV7-2 and TRBJ2-2, is GAGVSQSPSNKVTEKGKDVELRCDPISGHTALYWYRQSLGQGLEFLIYFQGNSAPDKSGLPSDRFSAERTGGSVSTLTIQRTQQEDSAVYLCASSLTTGNTGELFFGEGSRLTVL.